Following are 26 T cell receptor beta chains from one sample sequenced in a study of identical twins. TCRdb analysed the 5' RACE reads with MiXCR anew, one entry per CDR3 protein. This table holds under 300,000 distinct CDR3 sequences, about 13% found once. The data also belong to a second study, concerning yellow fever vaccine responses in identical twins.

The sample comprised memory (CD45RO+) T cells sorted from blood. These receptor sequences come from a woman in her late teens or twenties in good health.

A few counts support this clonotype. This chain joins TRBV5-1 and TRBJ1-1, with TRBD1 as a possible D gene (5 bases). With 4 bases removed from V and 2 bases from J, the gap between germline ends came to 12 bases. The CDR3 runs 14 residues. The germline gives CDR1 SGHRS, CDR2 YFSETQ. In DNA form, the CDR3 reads TGCGCCAGCAGCGCAAACGGGGGTAACACTGAAGCTTTCTTT. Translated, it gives CASSANGGNTEAFF.

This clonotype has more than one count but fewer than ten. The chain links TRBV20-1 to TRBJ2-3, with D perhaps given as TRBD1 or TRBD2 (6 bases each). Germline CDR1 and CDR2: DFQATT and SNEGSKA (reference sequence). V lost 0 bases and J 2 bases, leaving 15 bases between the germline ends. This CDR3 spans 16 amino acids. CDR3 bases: TGCAGTGCTAGAGATTTGTATGGGGGGCACACAGATACGCAGTATTTT. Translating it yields CSARDLYGGHTDTQYF.

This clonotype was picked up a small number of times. CDR3 sequence reads: CASFPAGARYGYTF. The DNA for the CDR3 is TGTGCCAGCTTTCCGGCAGGGGCTCGCTATGGCTACACCTTC. V is TRBV28 and J is TRBJ1-2; weak D call: TRBD1 (6 bases). Trimming left V 8 bases short and J 4 bases short, with 17 bases between. The CDR3 consists of 14 residues. Germline V gene sequence: CDR1 MDHEN, CDR2 SYDVKM.

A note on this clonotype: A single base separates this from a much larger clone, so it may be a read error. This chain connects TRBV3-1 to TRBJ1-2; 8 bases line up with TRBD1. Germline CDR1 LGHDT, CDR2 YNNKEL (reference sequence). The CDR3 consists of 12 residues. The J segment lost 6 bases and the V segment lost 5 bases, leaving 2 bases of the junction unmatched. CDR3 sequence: CASSDRGHGYTF. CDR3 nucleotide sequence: TGTGCCAGCAGCGACAGGGGCCATGGCTACACCTTC.

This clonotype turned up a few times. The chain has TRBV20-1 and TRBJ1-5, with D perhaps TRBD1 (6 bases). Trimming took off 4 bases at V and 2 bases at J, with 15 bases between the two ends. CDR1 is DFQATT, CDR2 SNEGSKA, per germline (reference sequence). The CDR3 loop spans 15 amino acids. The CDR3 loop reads CSAMNGRQGNQPQHF. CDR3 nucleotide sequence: TGCAGTGCTATGAACGGGAGACAGGGCAATCAGCCCCAGCATTTT.

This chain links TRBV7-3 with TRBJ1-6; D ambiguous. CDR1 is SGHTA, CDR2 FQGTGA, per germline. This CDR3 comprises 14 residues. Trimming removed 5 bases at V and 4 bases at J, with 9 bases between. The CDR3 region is CASSSTGYNSPLHF. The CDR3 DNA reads TGTGCCAGCAGCAGCACGGGTTATAATTCACCCCTCCACTTT.

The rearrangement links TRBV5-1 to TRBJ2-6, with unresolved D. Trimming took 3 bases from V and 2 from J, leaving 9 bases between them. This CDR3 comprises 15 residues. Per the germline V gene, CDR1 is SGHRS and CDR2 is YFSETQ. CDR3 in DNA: TGCGCCAGCAGCTACGGCCTTCCTGGGGCCAACGTCCTGACTTTC. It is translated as CASSYGLPGANVLTF.

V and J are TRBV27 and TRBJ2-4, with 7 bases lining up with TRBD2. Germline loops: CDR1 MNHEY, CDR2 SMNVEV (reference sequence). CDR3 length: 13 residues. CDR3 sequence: CVHGMGGGPAGYF. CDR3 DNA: TGTGTCCATGGAATGGGGGGAGGGCCGGCAGGGTACTTC.

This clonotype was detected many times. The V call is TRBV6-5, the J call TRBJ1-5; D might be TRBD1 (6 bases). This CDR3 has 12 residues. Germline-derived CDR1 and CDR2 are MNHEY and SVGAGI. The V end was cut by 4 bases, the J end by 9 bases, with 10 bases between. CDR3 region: CASSFRGGPQHF. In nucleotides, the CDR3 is TGTGCCAGCAGTTTCAGGGGAGGGCCCCAGCATTTT.

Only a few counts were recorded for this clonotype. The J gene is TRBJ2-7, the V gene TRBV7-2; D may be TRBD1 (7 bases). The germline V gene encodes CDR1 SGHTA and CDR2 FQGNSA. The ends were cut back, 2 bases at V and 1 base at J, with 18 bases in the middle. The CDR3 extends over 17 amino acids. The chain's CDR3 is CASSLNPAGTDSYEQYF. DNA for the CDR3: TGTGCCAGCAGCTTAAACCCGGCGGGGACAGATTCCTACGAGCAGTACTTC.

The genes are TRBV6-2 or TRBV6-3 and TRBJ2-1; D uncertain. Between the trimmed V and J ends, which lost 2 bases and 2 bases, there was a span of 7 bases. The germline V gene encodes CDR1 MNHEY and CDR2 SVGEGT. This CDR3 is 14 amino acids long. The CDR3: CASSYVGTYNEQFF. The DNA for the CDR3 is TGTGCCAGCAGTTACGTGGGGACCTACAATGAGCAGTTCTTC.

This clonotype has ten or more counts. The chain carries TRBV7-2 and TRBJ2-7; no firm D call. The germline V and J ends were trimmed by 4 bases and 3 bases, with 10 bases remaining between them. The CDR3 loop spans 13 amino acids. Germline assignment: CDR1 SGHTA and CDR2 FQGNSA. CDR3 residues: CASSSNYGYEQYF. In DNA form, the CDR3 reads TGTGCCAGCAGCTCGAACTACGGCTACGAGCAGTACTTC.

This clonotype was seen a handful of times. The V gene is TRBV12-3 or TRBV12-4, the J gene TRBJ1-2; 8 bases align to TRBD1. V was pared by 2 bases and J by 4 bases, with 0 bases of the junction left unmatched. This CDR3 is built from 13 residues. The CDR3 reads CASSLQGAYGYTF. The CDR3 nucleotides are TGTGCCAGCAGTTTACAGGGGGCCTATGGCTACACCTTC.

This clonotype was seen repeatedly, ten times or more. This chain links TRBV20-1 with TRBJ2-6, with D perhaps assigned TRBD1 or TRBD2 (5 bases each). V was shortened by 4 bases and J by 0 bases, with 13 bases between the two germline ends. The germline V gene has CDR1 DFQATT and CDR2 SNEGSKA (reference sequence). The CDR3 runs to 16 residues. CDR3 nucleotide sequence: TGCAGTGCTAATTGGGACGGAGACTCTGGGGCCAACGTCCTGACTTTC. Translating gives CSANWDGDSGANVLTF.

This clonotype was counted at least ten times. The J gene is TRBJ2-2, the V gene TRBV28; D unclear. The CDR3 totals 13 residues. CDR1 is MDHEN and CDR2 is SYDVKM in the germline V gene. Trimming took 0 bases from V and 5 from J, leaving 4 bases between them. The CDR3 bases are TGTGCCAGCAGTTTATGGGGTACCGGGGAGCTGTTTTTT. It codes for CASSLWGTGELFF.

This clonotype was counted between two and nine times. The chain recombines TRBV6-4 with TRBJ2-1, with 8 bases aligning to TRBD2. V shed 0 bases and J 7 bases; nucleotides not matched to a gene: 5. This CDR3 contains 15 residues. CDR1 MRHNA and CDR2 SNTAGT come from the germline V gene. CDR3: CASSDSVAGPNEQFF. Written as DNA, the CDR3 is TGTGCCAGCAGTGACTCGGTAGCGGGGCCTAATGAGCAGTTCTTC.

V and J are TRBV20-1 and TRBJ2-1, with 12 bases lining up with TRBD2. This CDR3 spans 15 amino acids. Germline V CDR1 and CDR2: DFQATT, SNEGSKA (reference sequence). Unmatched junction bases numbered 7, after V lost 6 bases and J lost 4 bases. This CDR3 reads CSAKRGLAGYNEQFF. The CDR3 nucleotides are TGCAGTGCCAAGAGGGGACTAGCGGGTTACAATGAGCAGTTCTTC.

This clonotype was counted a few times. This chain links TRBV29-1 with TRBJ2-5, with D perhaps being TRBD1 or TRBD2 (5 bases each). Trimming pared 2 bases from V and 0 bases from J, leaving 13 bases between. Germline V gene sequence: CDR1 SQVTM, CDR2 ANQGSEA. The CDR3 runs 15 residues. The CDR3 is CSVERLGTYQETQYF. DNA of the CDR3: TGCAGCGTTGAACGGTTAGGGACGTACCAAGAGACCCAGTACTTC.

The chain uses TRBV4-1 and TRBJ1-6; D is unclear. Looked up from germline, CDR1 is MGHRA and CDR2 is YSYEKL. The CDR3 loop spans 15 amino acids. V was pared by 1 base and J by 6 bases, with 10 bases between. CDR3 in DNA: TGCGCCAGCAGCCAAGGTCCCATATCTAATTCACCCCTCCACTTT. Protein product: CASSQGPISNSPLHF.

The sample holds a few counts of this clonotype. The CDR3 DNA follows: TGTGCCAGCAGTTTTTACGGGCCGGCGAACACTGAAGCTTTCTTT. Translated: CASSFYGPANTEAFF. V gene TRBV12-3 or TRBV12-4 combines with J gene TRBJ1-1; D is undetermined. The ends were cut back, 3 bases at V and 1 base at J, with 12 bases in the middle. The length of the CDR3 is 15 residues.

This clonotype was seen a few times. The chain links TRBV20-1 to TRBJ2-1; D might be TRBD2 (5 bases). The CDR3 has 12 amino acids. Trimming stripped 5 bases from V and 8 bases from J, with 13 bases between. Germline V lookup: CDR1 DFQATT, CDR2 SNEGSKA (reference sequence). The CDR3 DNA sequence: TGCAGTGCTGAGGGATCATCACATGAGCAGTTCTTC. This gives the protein CSAEGSSHEQFF.

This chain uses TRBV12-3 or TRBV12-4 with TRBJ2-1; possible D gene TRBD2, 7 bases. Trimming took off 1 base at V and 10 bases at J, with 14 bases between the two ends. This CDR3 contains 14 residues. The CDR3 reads CASSLVRGAAEQFF. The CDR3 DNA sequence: TGTGCCAGCAGTTTAGTCCGGGGGGCTGCCGAGCAGTTCTTC.

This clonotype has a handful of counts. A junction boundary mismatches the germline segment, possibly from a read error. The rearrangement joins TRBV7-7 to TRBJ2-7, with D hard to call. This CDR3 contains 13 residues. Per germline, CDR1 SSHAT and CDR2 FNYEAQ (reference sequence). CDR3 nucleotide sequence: TGTGCTAGCAGCTACCAACTACTTGGTGAGCAGTACTTC. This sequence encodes CASSYQLLGEQYF.

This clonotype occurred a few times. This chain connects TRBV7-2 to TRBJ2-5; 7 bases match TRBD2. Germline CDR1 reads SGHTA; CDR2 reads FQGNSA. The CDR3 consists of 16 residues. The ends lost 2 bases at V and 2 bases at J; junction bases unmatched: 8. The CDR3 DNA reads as TGTGCCAGCAGCTTATCGGCGGGAGTGGGGCAAGAGACCCAGTACTTC. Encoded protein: CASSLSAGVGQETQYF.

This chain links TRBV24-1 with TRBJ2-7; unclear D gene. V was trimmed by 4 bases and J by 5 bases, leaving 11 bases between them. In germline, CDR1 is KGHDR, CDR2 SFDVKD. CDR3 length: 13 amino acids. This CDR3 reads CATSDWTWDEQYF. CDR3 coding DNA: TGTGCCACCAGTGACTGGACGTGGGACGAGCAGTACTTC.

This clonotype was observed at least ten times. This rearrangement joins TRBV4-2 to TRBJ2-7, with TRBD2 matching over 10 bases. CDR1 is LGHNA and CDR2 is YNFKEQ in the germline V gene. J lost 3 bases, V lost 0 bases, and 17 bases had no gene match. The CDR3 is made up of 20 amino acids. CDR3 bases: TGTGCCAGCAGCCAAGATTGGAACCCGGGGGTAGCGGGAGGAAACTACGAGCAGTACTTC. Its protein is CASSQDWNPGVAGGNYEQYF.